This entry lists 15 T cell receptor beta chains sequenced from one sample in a study of blood T cell repertoires in COVID-19. Here immunoSEQ multiplex PCR was the method, and the copy in TCRdb shows in-frame clones only, minus some. The table includes 250,000 or so clones, more than 80% detected once. Sequenced sample: PBMCs or T cells enriched from blood (not recorded which). The receptors originated from a man in his sixties who had recovered from COVID-19.

The V gene is TRBV5-4, the J gene TRBJ1-1, with a possible D match to TRBD1 (6 bases). The CDR3 runs 14 residues. Trimming removed 3 bases from V and 2 bases from J, with 11 bases in between. Germline V gene lookup returns CDR1 SGHNT and CDR2 YYREEE (reference sequence). CDR3: CASSSEQGNTEAFF. For the CDR3, the DNA is TGTGCCAGCAGCTCGGAACAGGGTAACACTGAAGCTTTCTTT.

In this sample, this clone turned up once. The chain joins TRBV19 to TRBJ2-2; 10 nucleotides match TRBD1. Per the germline V gene, CDR1 is LNHDA and CDR2 is SQIVND (reference sequence). This CDR3 comprises 15 residues. The V and J ends lost 5 bases and 8 bases, in that order; junction bases with no gene match: 8. CDR3 nucleotides: TGTGCCAGTAGTTCCGGGACAGGGGTCGGTGGGGAGCTGTTTTTT. It encodes CASSSGTGVGGELFF.

The rearrangement joins TRBV5-1 to TRBJ2-1; 14 bases match TRBD2. This CDR3 region has 17 residues. CDR1 and CDR2 (germline): SGHRS, YFSETQ. V trimming: 3 bases; J trimming: 5 bases; junction bases outside the gene matches: 7. The CDR3 here is CASSSHPTSGGDNEQFF. In DNA form, the CDR3 reads TGCGCCAGCAGCTCGCACCCGACTAGCGGGGGGGACAATGAGCAGTTCTTC.

The genes are TRBV19 and TRBJ2-3; the match to TRBD2 covers 10 bases. The CDR3 is 16 amino acids. Trimming removed 1 base from V and 1 base from J; junction bases left unmatched: 2. Germline lookup yields CDR1 LNHDA and CDR2 SQIVND (reference sequence). The CDR3 protein is CASSIVSGGGTDTQYF. The CDR3 DNA reads as TGTGCCAGTAGTATAGTAAGCGGGGGGGGCACAGATACGCAGTATTTT.

This clone was seen just once. The chain couples TRBV28 to TRBJ2-3; 11 bases align to TRBD1. The J segment lost 8 bases and the V segment lost 5 bases, leaving 9 bases of the junction unmatched. The CDR3 extends over 15 amino acids. Germline CDR1 reads MDHEN; CDR2 reads SYDVKM. In DNA form, the CDR3 reads TGTGCCAGCAGTGTCAGGACAGGGGGCGGGGGTACGCAGTATTTT. Its protein product is CASSVRTGGGGTQYF.

The chain uses TRBV5-1 and TRBJ1-5; tentatively, D is TRBD1 (6 bases). This CDR3 has 14 amino acids. CDR1 is SGHRS, CDR2 YFSETQ, per germline. Trimming stripped 0 bases from V and 5 bases from J, with 9 bases between. The CDR3 DNA is TGCGCCAGCAGCTTGGAAGGGGGTCATCAGCCCCAGCATTTT. Its translation is CASSLEGGHQPQHF. Supplemented by reference TRBV5-1 and TRBJ1-5, the full variable domain reads KAGVTQTPRYLIKTRGQQVTLSCSPISGHRSVSWYQQTPGQGLQFLFEYFSETQRNKGNFPGRFSGRQFSNSRSEMNVSTLELGDSALYLCASSLEGGHQPQHFGDGTRLSIL.

The chain has TRBV11-2 and TRBJ1-1, with 9 bases aligning to TRBD1. Germline V gene sequence: CDR1 SGHAT, CDR2 FQNNGV. The ends lost 5 bases at V and 6 bases at J; junction bases unmatched: 13. The CDR3 is 16 residues long. Written as DNA, the CDR3 is TGTGCCAGCAGCGTTACTCATGGGACAGGGTTCTCTGAAGCTTTCTTT. Amino acid sequence: CASSVTHGTGFSEAFF.

This clone was seen more than once but under ten times. This rearrangement joins TRBV5-4 to TRBJ2-7; 9 bases are shared with TRBD1. The CDR3 runs 14 residues. CDR1 SGHNT and CDR2 YYREEE come from the germline V gene (reference sequence). V lost 7 bases to trimming and J lost 4 bases; unmatched junction nucleotides: 9. The CDR3 reads CASYDRGRFYEQYF. The CDR3 nucleotides are TGTGCCAGCTACGACAGGGGGAGATTTTACGAGCAGTACTTC.

The genes are TRBV27 and TRBJ2-1, with D possibly being TRBD2 (6 bases). Per the germline V gene, CDR1 is MNHEY and CDR2 is SMNVEV (reference sequence). This CDR3 spans 16 amino acids. The V end lost 2 bases, the J end lost 0 bases, and 11 bases lay between the germline ends. The CDR3 is CASSLVAVSSYNEQFF. Here the CDR3 DNA reads TGTGCCAGCAGTTTAGTAGCGGTAAGCTCCTACAATGAGCAGTTCTTC.

This chain joins TRBV19 and TRBJ1-2; a possible D gene is TRBD1 (5 bases). Germline V gene lookup returns CDR1 LNHDA and CDR2 SQIVND (reference sequence). The length of the CDR3 is 14 residues. The V gene lost 3 bases and the J gene lost 1 base, with 9 bases spanning the gap. The CDR3 loop reads CASSIPGINYGYTF. The CDR3 DNA sequence: TGTGCCAGTAGTATCCCAGGGATTAACTATGGCTACACCTTC.

The chain is built from TRBV7-6 and TRBJ2-1; TRBD2 matches at 11 bases. CDR3 size: 15 residues. The V segment lost 3 bases and the J segment 4 bases; nucleotides outside the gene matches: 2. The germline V gene has CDR1 SGHVS and CDR2 FNYEAQ. The CDR3 reads CASSLTSGAYNEQFF. The CDR3 DNA sequence: TGTGCCAGCAGCTTGACTAGCGGGGCTTACAATGAGCAGTTCTTC.

The chain uses TRBV7-2 and TRBJ2-7; 15 nucleotides line up with TRBD2. CDR1 is SGHTA, CDR2 FQGNSA, per germline. The CDR3 consists of 18 residues. V was pared by 5 bases and J by 2 bases, with 10 bases of the junction left unmatched. CDR3 amino acids: CASSPAGLAGGVPYEQYF. CDR3 DNA sequence: TGTGCCAGCAGCCCAGCAGGACTAGCGGGGGGGGTACCCTACGAGCAGTACTTC.

The chain employs TRBV7-9 and TRBJ2-5, with D possibly matching TRBD1 (5 bases). The CDR3 is made up of 14 amino acids. Germline values: CDR1 SEHNR, CDR2 FQNEAQ (reference sequence). Deletions cut 0 bases from V and 5 bases from J, with 10 bases between. In DNA form, the CDR3 reads TGTGCCAGCAGCTTAGCGAAGGGGTTGGAGACCCAGTACTTC. Protein: CASSLAKGLETQYF. Based on the CDR3 plus reference TRBV7-9 and TRBJ2-5, the full variable domain is DTGVSQNPRHKITKRGQNVTFRCDPISEHNRLYWYRQTLGQGPEFLTYFQNEAQLEKSRLLSDRFSAERPKGSFSTLEIQRTEQGDSAMYLCASSLAKGLETQYFGPGTRLLVL.

The rearrangement uses TRBV5-4 and TRBJ2-1; D uncertain. The CDR3 contains 17 residues. CDR1 SGHNT and CDR2 YYREEE come from the germline V gene (reference sequence). Trimming removed 0 bases at V and 0 bases at J, with 13 bases between. The CDR3 DNA sequence: TGTGCCAGCAGCTTGGCGGGTATGGTGAGCTCCTACAATGAGCAGTTCTTC. Protein sequence: CASSLAGMVSSYNEQFF.

The chain couples TRBV29-1 to TRBJ2-7; 7 positions match TRBD1. CDR3 size: 13 residues. V dropped 5 bases and J dropped 2; count of bases not matched to a gene: 6. Germline CDR1 is SQVTM and CDR2 is ANQGSEA. CDR3 in DNA: TGCAGCGTTCCGGGACAGAAGCCCTACGAGCAGTACTTC. This codes for CSVPGQKPYEQYF.